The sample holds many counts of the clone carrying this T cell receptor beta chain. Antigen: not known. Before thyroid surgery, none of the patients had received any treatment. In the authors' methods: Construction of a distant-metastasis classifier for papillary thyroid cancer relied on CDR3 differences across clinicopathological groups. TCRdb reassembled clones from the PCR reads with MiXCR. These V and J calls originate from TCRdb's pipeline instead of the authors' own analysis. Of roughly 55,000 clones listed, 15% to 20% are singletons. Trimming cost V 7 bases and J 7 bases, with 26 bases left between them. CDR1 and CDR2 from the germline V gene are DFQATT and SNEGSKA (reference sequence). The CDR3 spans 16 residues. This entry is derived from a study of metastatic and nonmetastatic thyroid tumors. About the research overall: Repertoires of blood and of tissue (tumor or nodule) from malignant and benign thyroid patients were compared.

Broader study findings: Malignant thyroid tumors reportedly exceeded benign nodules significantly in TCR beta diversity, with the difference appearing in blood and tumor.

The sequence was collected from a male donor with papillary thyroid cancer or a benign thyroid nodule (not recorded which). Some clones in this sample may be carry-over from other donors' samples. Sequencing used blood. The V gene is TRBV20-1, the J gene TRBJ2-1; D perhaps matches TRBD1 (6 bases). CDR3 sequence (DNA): TGCAGTGTGGAGAACAGGGCGAACATTCTGAGGAATGAGCAGTTCTTC. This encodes CSVENRANILRNEQFF.